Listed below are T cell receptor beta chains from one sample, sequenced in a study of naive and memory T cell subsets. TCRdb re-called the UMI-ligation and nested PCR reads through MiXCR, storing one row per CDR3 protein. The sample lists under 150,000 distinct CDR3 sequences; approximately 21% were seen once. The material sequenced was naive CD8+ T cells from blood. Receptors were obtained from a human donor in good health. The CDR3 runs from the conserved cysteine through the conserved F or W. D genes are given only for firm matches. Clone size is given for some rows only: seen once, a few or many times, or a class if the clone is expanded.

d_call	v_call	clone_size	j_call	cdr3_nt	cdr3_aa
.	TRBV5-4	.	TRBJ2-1	TGTGCCAGCAGTGTCGCAGGGAATGAGCAGTTCTTC	CASSVAGNEQFF
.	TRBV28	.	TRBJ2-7	TGTGCCAGCACCATCCCGAACAGTTACGAGCAGTACTTC	CASTIPNSYEQYF
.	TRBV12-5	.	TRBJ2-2	TGTGCTAGTGGTTTAACGACCTGGCAGGGTGGGCACACCGGGGAGCTGTTTTTT	CASGLTTWQGGHTGELFF
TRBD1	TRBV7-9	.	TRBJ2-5	TGTGCCAGCAGCCCCGGGACAGGGATAGAGACCCAGTACTTC	CASSPGTGIETQYF
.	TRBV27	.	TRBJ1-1	TGTGCCAGCAGTTTAGGAGCCACCACTGAAGCTTTCTTT	CASSLGATTEAFF
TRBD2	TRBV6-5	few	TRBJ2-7	TGTGCCAGCAGTTACTCACAACTAGCGGACTACGAGCAGTACTTC	CASSYSQLADYEQYF
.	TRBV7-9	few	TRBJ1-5	TGTGCCAGCAGTGACACAGGGCTGAACGGGCCCCAGCATTTT	CASSDTGLNGPQHF
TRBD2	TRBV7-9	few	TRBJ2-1	TGTGCCAGCAGGGGGTACGGGAGGGCCAAGGGAAATGAGCAGTTCTTC	CASRGYGRAKGNEQFF
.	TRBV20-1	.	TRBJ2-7	TGCAGGGGGGACCACTCCTACGAGCAGTACTTC	CRGDHSYEQYF
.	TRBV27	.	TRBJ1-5	TGTGCCAGCAGTTTCGCGGGTTTAAGCAATCAGCCCCAGCATTTT	CASSFAGLSNQPQHF
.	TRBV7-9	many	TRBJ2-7	TGTGCCAGCAACCCAGGAGGGGGGCTAACGGGAGGACAACCCTACGAGCAGTACTTC	CASNPGGGLTGGQPYEQYF
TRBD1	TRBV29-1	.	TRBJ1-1	TGCAGCGCATTGACAGGGTGGGACACTGAAGCTTTCTTT	CSALTGWDTEAFF
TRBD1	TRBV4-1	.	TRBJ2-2	TGCGCCAGCAGCCAAGAACCGGGACAGGGGAACACCGGGGAGCTGTTTTTT	CASSQEPGQGNTGELFF
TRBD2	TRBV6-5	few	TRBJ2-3	TGTGCCAGCAGTTACATAGCGGGTGGCACAGATACGCAGTATTTT	CASSYIAGGTDTQYF
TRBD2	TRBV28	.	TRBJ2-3	TGTGCCAGCACCGAAAAGGGACTAGCGGGAGAAGATACGCAGTATTTT	CASTEKGLAGEDTQYF
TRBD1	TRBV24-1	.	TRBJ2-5	TGTGCCACCAGTGACCCGGGACAGGGCGAAGAGACCCAGTACTTC	CATSDPGQGEETQYF
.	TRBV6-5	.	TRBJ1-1	TGTGCCAGCAGTTACTCGGCTGGCCCCATGAACACTGAAGCTTTCTTT	CASSYSAGPMNTEAFF
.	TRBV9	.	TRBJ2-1	TGTGCCAGCAGTGGCCTCAATGAGCAGTTCTTC	CASSGLNEQFF
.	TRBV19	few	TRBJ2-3	TGTGCCAGTAGTATATCACCAGATACGCAGTATTTT	CASSISPDTQYF
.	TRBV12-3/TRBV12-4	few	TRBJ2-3	TGTGCCAGCAGTTTAATTCTAACTAGCACAGATACGCAGTATTTT	CASSLILTSTDTQYF
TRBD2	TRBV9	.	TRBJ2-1	TGTGCCAGCAGCACTAGCGGGGGAGATGAGCAGTTCTTC	CASSTSGGDEQFF
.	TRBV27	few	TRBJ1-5	TGTGCCAGCAGTTTTACCGGGGGCGAGCAGCCCCAGCATTTT	CASSFTGGEQPQHF
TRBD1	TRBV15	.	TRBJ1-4	TGTGCCACCAGCAGAGACAGGGACAGAATGAATGAAAAACTGTTTTTT	CATSRDRDRMNEKLFF
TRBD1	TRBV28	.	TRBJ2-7	TGTGCCAGCAGAAGTCGCGGGACAGGGGGTCACGAGCAGTACTTC	CASRSRGTGGHEQYF
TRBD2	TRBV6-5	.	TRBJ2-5	TGTGCCAGCAGTTACTCGCTAGCGGGAGACCAAGAGACCCAGTACTTC	CASSYSLAGDQETQYF
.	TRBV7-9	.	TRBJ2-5	TGTGCCAGCACCCCCGGGTACCAAGAGACCCAGTACTTC	CASTPGYQETQYF
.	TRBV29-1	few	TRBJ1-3	TGCAGCGTTGAAACAGCTTTCTCTGGAAACACCATATATTTT	CSVETAFSGNTIYF
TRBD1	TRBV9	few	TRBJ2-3	TGTGCCAGCAGCGTAGTGGCAGGGGGCTGGGATACGCAGTATTTT	CASSVVAGGWDTQYF
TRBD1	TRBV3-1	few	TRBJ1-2	TGTGCCAGCAGCCACACGGACAGGGTTCACCCCAATGCCTATGGCTACACCTTC	CASSHTDRVHPNAYGYTF
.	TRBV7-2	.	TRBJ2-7	TGTGCCAGCAGCCCCGGCCTCCTTTACGAGCAGTACTTC	CASSPGLLYEQYF
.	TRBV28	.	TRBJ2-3	TGTGCCAGCAGTTTATGGCCCAGGGACTCCTCGGGACCAGATACGCAGTATTTT	CASSLWPRDSSGPDTQYF
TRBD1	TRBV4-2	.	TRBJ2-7	TGTGCCAGCAGCCAAGTGGCGACAGGGGTCTACGAGCAGTACTTC	CASSQVATGVYEQYF
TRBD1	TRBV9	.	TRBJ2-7	TGTGCCAGCAGCGTAGGGACAGGGGAAACCTACGAGCAGTACTTC	CASSVGTGETYEQYF
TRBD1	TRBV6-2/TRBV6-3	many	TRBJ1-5	TGTGCCAGCAGTTACTCGATGGTGACAGGGAATCAGCCCCAGCATTTT	CASSYSMVTGNQPQHF
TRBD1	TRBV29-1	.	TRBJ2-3	TGCAGCGTTGAGGACAGGGAGACAGATACGCAGTATTTT	CSVEDRETDTQYF
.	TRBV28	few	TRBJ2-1	TGTGCCAGCAGTCTCCGACAGATTCTCTCCTACAATGAGCAGTTCTTC	CASSLRQILSYNEQFF
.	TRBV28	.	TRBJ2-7	TGTGCCAGCAGTGTACCAACCCGGACTCCCAGCTCCTACGAGCAGTACTTC	CASSVPTRTPSSYEQYF
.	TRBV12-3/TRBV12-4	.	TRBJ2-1	TGTGCCAGCAGTTTTCCCCCGACAGACAACAATGAGCAGTTCTTC	CASSFPPTDNNEQFF
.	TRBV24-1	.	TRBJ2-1	TGTGCCACCAGCTCATTATATAATGAGCAGTTCTTC	CATSSLYNEQFF
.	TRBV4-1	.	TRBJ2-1	TGCGCCAGCAGCCAAGAGAACAATGAGCAGTTCTTC	CASSQENNEQFF
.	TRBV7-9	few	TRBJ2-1	TGTGCCAGCAGCGCCGACGACAATGAGCAGTTCTTC	CASSADDNEQFF
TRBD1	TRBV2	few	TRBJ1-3	TGTGCCACCTTGACAGGGACCCAAGGAAACACCATATATTTT	CATLTGTQGNTIYF
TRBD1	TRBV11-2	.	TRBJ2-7	TGTGCCAGCAGCTCCTTCGACAGGGACTCCTACGAGCAGTACTTC	CASSSFDRDSYEQYF
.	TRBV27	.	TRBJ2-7	TGTGCCAGCAGTTTATACGAAGGCGGGGACGAGTACTTC	CASSLYEGGDEYF
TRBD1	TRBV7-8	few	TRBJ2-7	TGTGCCAGCAGCCCCACCGGGACAGGGGCCAACGAGCAGTACTTC	CASSPTGTGANEQYF
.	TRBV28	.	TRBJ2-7	TGTGCCAGCAGTTTCCCTGGCCTATCTCACTACGAGCAGTACTTC	CASSFPGLSHYEQYF
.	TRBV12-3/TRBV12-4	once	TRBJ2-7	TGTGCCAGCAGCGATAAAACAGTGAACTACGAGCAGCACTTC	CASSDKTVNYEQHF